This TCR beta chain was observed in a study of T cells in Graves' hyperthyroidism and ophthalmopathy. Study in general: Once the initial diagnosis was made, peripheral blood was obtained before any treatment. Study-wide findings and caveats: Among thyroid clonotypes expanded above 0.001, most also appeared in blood.

On the basis of clinical symptoms, serum thyroxine and TRAb, thyroid ultrasound and orbital computed tomography, diagnoses were made. For this clonotype: Its antigen remains unidentified.

V lost 4 bases and J lost 5; bases outside the gene matches: 13. The CDR3 is 18 amino acids. Germline V gene data show CDR1 as SGHRS and CDR2 as YFSETQ. Researchers took RNA transcripts and amplified the TCR beta CDR3 regions from them. An initial round of RT-PCR targeting the TCR CDR3 relied on the HTBI primer set. In TCRdb, the multiplex PCR reads were re-called with MiXCR into one record per CDR3 protein. Of some 460,000 distinct CDR3 sequences listed, 15% to 17% are singletons. The receptor's source is a woman younger than 30 with Graves' hyperthyroidism. This chain uses TRBV5-1 with TRBJ2-2, with TRBD2 matching over 11 bases. What was sequenced was blood. CDR3 amino acids: CASSGALAGGSSTGELFF. The CDR3 DNA reads TGCGCCAGCAGCGGGGCGCTAGCGGGAGGCTCCTCGACCGGGGAGCTGTTTTTT.